The clone carrying this TCR beta chain was observed a few times. The source of the sample is a study of blood T cell repertoires in COVID-19. Study-level information: Sources were T cells, B-cell-depleted T cells, or PBMCs; the material itself was cDNA or gDNA.

The CDR3 totals 14 residues. Germline values: CDR1 KGHSH, CDR2 LQKENI. After removal of 0 bases from V and 4 bases from J, the junction contained 2 bases not matched to a gene. Clones were sequenced by immunoSEQ multiplex PCR, and TCRdb holds only the in-frame ones, with some missing. The table shows some 200,000 clones, with 76% occurring only once. The chain joins TRBV18 to TRBJ1-2, with 7 bases matching TRBD1. The sequenced sample was peripheral blood. The receptor's source is a woman aged 45 to 65 with active or convalescent COVID-19. CDR3 region: CASSPPTGVYGYTF. CDR3 coding DNA: TGTGCCAGCTCACCACCAACAGGGGTCTATGGCTACACCTTC.